Listed here are 32 T cell receptor beta chains from one sample, sequenced in a study of T cells in women clearing cervical HPV infection. This table comes from immunoSEQ multiplex PCR, and its TCRdb copy is limited to in-frame clones, with some not included. This repertoire includes 30,000 to 35,000 clones. Sequenced sample: blood buffy coat. Source of these receptors: a woman aged 18 to 69 with a cervical HPV16 infection that either progressed to CIN3+ or cleared (not recorded which).

Remarks on this clone: The read terminates 3 residues ahead of where the CDR3 ends, so the germline J gene completes it. V gene TRBV7-3 combines with J gene TRBJ2-1; TRBD2 aligns across 9 bases. Per the germline V gene, CDR1 is SGHTA and CDR2 is FQGTGA. The CDR3 is made up of 15 amino acids. The trim removed 5 bases at V and 4 bases at J, leaving 6 bases unmatched. CDR3 region: CASSLGLAVYNEQFF. The covered CDR3 bases are TGTGCCAGCAGCCTGGGACTAGCCGTTTACAATGAG. The full variable domain, with the rest looked up from reference TRBV7-3 and TRBJ2-1, is GAGVSQTPSNKVTEKGKYVELRCDPISGHTALYWYRQSLGQGPEFLIYFQGTGAADDSGLPNDRFFAVRPEGSVSTLKIQRTERGDSAVYLCASSLGLAVYNEQFFGPGTRLTVL.

As for this clone: The CDR3 end falls 3 residues outside the read, so it is completed with the germline J gene. The rearrangement uses TRBV5-1 and TRBJ2-3; no clear D gene. This CDR3 spans 14 amino acids. From germline, CDR1 is SGHRS and CDR2 YFSETQ. V was clipped by 4 bases and J by 2 bases, with 11 bases between them. Partial CDR3 DNA: TGCGCCAGCAGCGGTCCATGGCCCACAGATACG. Its translation is CASSGPWPTDT. The CDR3 in full is CASSGPWPTDTQYF.

To note about this clone: Sequencing ends 3 residues short of the CDR3 end; the germline J gene provides the rest. The rearrangement links TRBV19 to TRBJ1-2, with D hard to call. CDR1 is LNHDA, CDR2 SQIVND, per germline (reference sequence). CDR3 size: 14 residues. The part of the CDR3 DNA that was read is TGTGCCAGTAGTATCCCAGGCTCCTACAATGAC. Translated, it gives CASSIPGSYND. The full-length CDR3 reads as CASSIPGSYNDYTF. The complete variable domain, with remaining parts taken from reference TRBV19 and TRBJ1-2, reads DGGITQSPKYLFRKEGQNVTLSCEQNLNHDAMYWYRQDPGQGLRLIYYSQIVNDFQKGDIAEGYSVSREKKESFPLTVTSAQKNPTAFYLCASSIPGSYNDYTFGSGTRLTVV.

A remark on this clone: The observed sequence ends 3 residues before the CDR3 terminus, with the missing tail filled in from the germline J gene. The chain uses TRBV10-3 and TRBJ2-4, with 12 bases identical to TRBD1. Germline CDR1 is ENHRY and CDR2 is SYGVKD. The CDR3 runs to 15 residues. CDR3 loop: CAISPSGTGGARQYF. CDR3 DNA, as far as it was read: TGTGCCATCAGTCCGTCCGGGACAGGGGGCGCCCGT.

Points on this clone: The read halts 3 residues ahead of the CDR3 end, with the missing end drawn from the germline J gene. The chain carries TRBV5-1 and TRBJ2-1; 10 bases agree with TRBD2. Germline lookup yields CDR1 SGHRS and CDR2 YFSETQ. This CDR3 has 16 residues. V lost 3 bases to trimming and J lost 2 bases; unmatched junction nucleotides: 5. The sequenced CDR3 bases are TGCGCCAGCAGCTCACCTAGCGGGAGCCCCTACAATGAG. As protein: CASSSPSGSPYNE. The complete CDR3 sequence is CASSSPSGSPYNEQFF. The whole variable domain, remainder taken from reference TRBV5-1 and TRBJ2-1, is KAGVTQTPRYLIKTRGQQVTLSCSPISGHRSVSWYQQTPGQGLQFLFEYFSETQRNKGNFPGRFSGRQFSNSRSEMNVSTLELGDSALYLCASSSPSGSPYNEQFFGPGTRLTVL.

In regard to this clone: Read coverage stops 3 residues before the CDR3 terminus; the germline J gene supplies the remainder. J is TRBJ2-2 and V is TRBV29-1; 7 bases align to TRBD1. The CDR3 has 14 amino acids. Germline V gene sequence: CDR1 SQVTM, CDR2 ANQGSEA. J lost 2 bases, V lost 5 bases, and 5 bases had no gene match. The CDR3 DNA, read in part, is TGCAGCGTTATGGGACAGAAAAACACCGGGGAG. Translation gives CSVMGQKNTGE. The full CDR3 sequence reads CSVMGQKNTGELFF.

As concerns this clone: The read terminates 3 residues ahead of where the CDR3 ends, so the germline J gene completes it. The V gene is TRBV7-9, the J gene TRBJ1-4; D perhaps matches TRBD1 (5 bases). Germline V gene sequence: CDR1 SEHNR, CDR2 FQNEAQ (reference sequence). The CDR3 sequence is 15 residues long. CDR3: CASTPRAGSNSPLFF. Partial CDR3 DNA: TGTGCCAGCACCCCCCGGGCAGGGAGTAATTCACCA.

Notes on this clone: With the read ending 3 residues before the CDR3 end, the germline J gene is used to fill in that end. The V call is TRBV20-1, the J call TRBJ2-3, with 9 bases that match TRBD2. The CDR3 loop spans 15 amino acids. The trim removed 5 bases at V and 3 bases at J, leaving 9 bases unmatched. Germline V gene lookup returns CDR1 DFQATT and CDR2 SNEGSKA (reference sequence). The CDR3 reads CSAGPASGVTDTQYF. The DNA read from the CDR3 is TGCAGTGCTGGCCCCGCTAGCGGGGTTACAGATACG.

Comments on this clone: The sequenced fragment ends 3 residues before the CDR3 boundary, so the rest is inferred from the germline J gene. The rearrangement links TRBV5-3 to TRBJ2-5; the match to TRBD1 covers 7 bases. TRBV5-3 is assigned to the ORF class and has an uncertain function. Trimming cost V 7 bases and J 2 bases; bases outside gene matches: 2. The CDR3 extends over 12 amino acids. The CDR3 region is CARWDSQETQYF. CDR3 bases read: TGTGCCAGATGGGACAGTCAAGAGACC.

A word on this clone: The sequence runs out 3 residues before the end of the CDR3; the remainder is reconstructed from the germline J gene. The chain recombines TRBV5-1 with TRBJ1-2; TRBD1 matches at 10 bases. Trimming cost V 4 bases and J 3 bases; bases outside gene matches: 9. In germline, CDR1 is SGHRS, CDR2 YFSETQ. This CDR3 is 16 amino acids long. The CDR3 here is CASSRYEGTGDYGYTF. The part of the CDR3 DNA that was read is TGCGCCAGCAGCCGTTACGAAGGGACAGGGGACTATGGC.

To note about this clone: The read stops 3 residues short of the end of the CDR3; the missing end is completed from the germline J gene. The chain has TRBV5-1 and TRBJ1-6; maybe TRBD1 (5 bases). Deletions cut 4 bases from V and 10 bases from J, with 15 bases between. CDR1 is SGHRS, CDR2 YFSETQ, per germline. CDR3 length: 14 residues. The part of the CDR3 DNA that was read is TGCGCCAGCAGCGACGGGAGGGGACTCTCACCC. Protein: CASSDGRGLSP. The CDR3 in full is CASSDGRGLSPLHF.

With regard to this clone: The junction departs from the called germline gene at one end, perhaps through a read error. With the read ending 3 residues before the CDR3 end, the germline J gene is used to fill in that end. Other DNA sequences of this sample code for an identical CDR3. The chain couples TRBV30 to TRBJ1-3, with TRBD1 as a possible D gene (6 bases). The CDR3 sequence is 12 residues long. Germline CDR1 GTSNPN, CDR2 SVGIG (reference sequence). The CDR3 loop is CASWTAGNTIYF. CDR3 bases read: TGTGCCTCCTGGACAGCTGGAAACACA.

Details on this clone: The read halts 3 residues ahead of the CDR3 end, with the missing end drawn from the germline J gene. This sequence joins TRBV19 and TRBJ1-1; D may be TRBD1 (6 bases). Deletions cut 6 bases from V and 4 bases from J, with 15 bases between. The germline V gene has CDR1 LNHDA and CDR2 SQIVND (reference sequence). CDR3 length: 14 residues. This CDR3 is CASSRTGLGTEAFF. The part of the CDR3 DNA that was read is TGTGCCAGTAGCCGCACAGGGTTGGGCACTGAA. Supplemented by reference TRBV19 and TRBJ1-1, the full variable domain reads DGGITQSPKYLFRKEGQNVTLSCEQNLNHDAMYWYRQDPGQGLRLIYYSQIVNDFQKGDIAEGYSVSREKKESFPLTVTSAQKNPTAFYLCASSRTGLGTEAFFGQGTRLTVV.

Worth noting for this clone: Read data end 3 residues before the CDR3 end; the end is taken from the germline J gene. V and J are TRBV10-1 and TRBJ2-1; 8 bases fit TRBD2. With V trimmed by 8 bases and J by 5 bases, 14 bases remained unmatched. The CDR3 runs to 16 residues. In germline, CDR1 is WNHNN, CDR2 SYGVQD (reference sequence). The part of the CDR3 DNA that was read is TGCGCCAGCGCTCCTACACTGGGACTAGGGGACAATGAG. Translated, it gives CASAPTLGLGDNE. The complete CDR3 sequence is CASAPTLGLGDNEQFF.

A remark on this clone: The CDR3 end is not reached by the read, which stops 3 residues before it; the germline J gene fills it in. This chain links TRBV7-3 with TRBJ2-1; maybe TRBD1 (5 bases). The V end was cut by 4 bases, the J end by 3 bases, with 16 bases between. Germline-derived CDR1 and CDR2 are SGHTA and FQGTGA. This CDR3 region has 16 residues. The CDR3 bases that were read are TGTGCCAGCAGCTCCCAAAGGGGTAGGGTCTACAATGAG. This sequence encodes CASSSQRGRVYNE. In full, the CDR3 is CASSSQRGRVYNEQFF.

A word on this clone: The read stops 3 residues short of the end of the CDR3; the missing end is completed from the germline J gene. The V call is TRBV7-2, the J call TRBJ2-7; 8 bases match TRBD2. V lost 1 base to trimming and J lost 4 bases; unmatched junction nucleotides: 6. Germline V gene sequence: CDR1 SGHTA, CDR2 FQGNSA. This CDR3 has 15 residues. CDR3 in amino acids: CASSLGPGTSYEQYF. Partial CDR3 DNA: TGTGCCAGCAGCTTAGGCCCGGGGACTAGTTACGAG.

About this clone itself: One junction end disagrees with the germline gene, perhaps due to a read error. The read comes to an end 3 residues before the CDR3 does, leaving the germline J gene to fill in the end. At the DNA level, this CDR3 is encoded by other sequences in the same sample as well. This chain joins TRBV23-1 and TRBJ1-3, with 8 bases identical to TRBD1. TRBV23-1 is an ORF, with its function uncertain. The CDR3 loop spans 17 amino acids. Partial CDR3 DNA: TGCGCCAGCAGTCAATCCGACAGGGGCGAATCTGGAAACACA. It translates to CASSQSDRGESGNT. The CDR3 in full is CASSQSDRGESGNTIYF.

Turning to this clone: The read falls 3 residues short of the CDR3 end, and the missing part is taken from the germline J gene. The J gene is TRBJ1-6, the V gene TRBV5-1, with D possibly being TRBD1 (5 bases). There are 15 residues in the CDR3. Germline V gives CDR1 SGHRS, CDR2 YFSETQ. With 4 bases removed from V and 10 bases from J, the gap between germline ends came to 18 bases. The DNA read from the CDR3 is TGCGCCAGCAGCGACACTGGACACTTAGGCTCACCC. Translating it yields CASSDTGHLGSP. Given in full, the CDR3 is CASSDTGHLGSPLHF.

Here the CDR3 reads CASSLSAAAYEQYF. The sequenced CDR3 bases are TGTGCCAGCAGCCTAAGCGCCGCAGCCTACGAG. J is TRBJ2-7 and V is TRBV7-2; D gene unclear. The read ends 3 residues shy of where the CDR3 ends; the end is completed using the germline J gene. Trimming stripped 5 bases from V and 2 bases from J, with 13 bases between. The length of the CDR3 is 14 residues. Germline CDR1 is SGHTA and CDR2 is FQGNSA.

About this clone itself: A junction end diverges from the germline sequence, so it may reflect a read error. The CDR3 goes on 3 residues after the read ends, and that part is filled in from the germline J gene. The chain employs TRBV29-1 and TRBJ2-3; 11 bases agree with TRBD2. Germline loops: CDR1 SQVTM, CDR2 ANQGSEA. This CDR3 is built from 15 residues. Here the CDR3 reads CSVDRSSGRSETQYF. The part of the CDR3 DNA that was read is TGCAGCGTTGACCGTTCTAGCGGGAGGTCAGAGACG.

Worth noting for this clone: The read ends 3 residues early relative to the CDR3; the germline J gene fills the gap. This chain joins TRBV6-1 and TRBJ1-1, with D possibly matching TRBD1 (6 bases). This CDR3 is 13 amino acids long. Trimming cost V 4 bases and J 5 bases, with 11 bases left between them. Germline-derived CDR1 and CDR2 are MNHNS and SASEGT. The covered CDR3 bases are TGTGCCAGCAGTGGACAGGTGATGACTGAA. Protein product: CASSGQVMTE. The whole CDR3 is CASSGQVMTEAFF.

To note about this clone: The read halts 3 residues ahead of the CDR3 end, with the missing end drawn from the germline J gene. This chain joins TRBV7-2 and TRBJ2-5; 9 bases line up with TRBD1. The CDR3 has 15 amino acids. V was clipped by 3 bases and J by 4 bases; unmatched bases: 6. Germline assignment: CDR1 SGHTA and CDR2 FQGNSA. CDR3 sequence reads: CASSLDRGRVETQYF. The part of the CDR3 DNA that was read is TGTGCCAGCAGCTTGGACAGGGGCAGGGTAGAGACC.

As regards this clone: The sequence runs out 3 residues before the end of the CDR3; the remainder is reconstructed from the germline J gene. The chain couples TRBV19 to TRBJ1-5; possibly TRBD1 for D (5 bases). The germline V and J ends were trimmed by 3 bases and 4 bases, with 22 bases remaining between them. This CDR3 is built from 18 residues. Germline V gives CDR1 LNHDA, CDR2 SQIVND (reference sequence). The CDR3 reads CASSMGGTALLTNQPQHF. The sequenced CDR3 bases are TGTGCCAGTAGTATGGGGGGGACTGCCTTACTTACTAATCAGCCC. The full variable domain, its missing parts supplied by reference TRBV19 and TRBJ1-5, is DGGITQSPKYLFRKEGQNVTLSCEQNLNHDAMYWYRQDPGQGLRLIYYSQIVNDFQKGDIAEGYSVSREKKESFPLTVTSAQKNPTAFYLCASSMGGTALLTNQPQHFGDGTRLSIL.

About this clone: With the read ending 3 residues before the CDR3 end, the germline J gene is used to fill in that end. This chain uses TRBV7-7 with TRBJ1-3; possible D gene TRBD1, 5 bases. This CDR3 spans 16 amino acids. Germline V gene data show CDR1 as SSHAT and CDR2 as FNYEAQ (reference sequence). V lost 1 base and J lost 0, with 10 bases in between. The CDR3 DNA, read in part, is TGTGCCAGCAGCTTAGGCGACACAGGCTCTGGAAACACC. Its protein is CASSLGDTGSGNT. The full CDR3 reads CASSLGDTGSGNTIYF.

Regarding this clone: With the read ending 3 residues before the CDR3 end, the germline J gene is used to fill in that end. The rearrangement links TRBV5-1 to TRBJ1-6; 8 bases line up with TRBD1. The length of the CDR3 is 16 residues. Trimming took 1 base from V and 6 from J; bases not matched to a gene: 6. Germline V gene sequence: CDR1 SGHRS, CDR2 YFSETQ. The part of the CDR3 DNA that was read is TGCGCCAGCAGCTTGTCTGGGACAGGACTTAATTCACCC. Translated: CASSLSGTGLNSP. The CDR3 in full is CASSLSGTGLNSPLHF. Full variable domain (missing parts from reference TRBV5-1 and TRBJ1-6): KAGVTQTPRYLIKTRGQQVTLSCSPISGHRSVSWYQQTPGQGLQFLFEYFSETQRNKGNFPGRFSGRQFSNSRSEMNVSTLELGDSALYLCASSLSGTGLNSPLHFGNGTRLTVT.

Notes on this clone: The read terminates 3 residues ahead of where the CDR3 ends, so the germline J gene completes it. The genes are TRBV7-6 and TRBJ2-5; the match to TRBD1 covers 8 bases. Trimming took 4 bases from V and 3 from J; bases not matched to a gene: 7. This CDR3 is built from 15 residues. Germline loops: CDR1 SGHVS, CDR2 FNYEAQ. The CDR3 DNA, read in part, is TGTGCCAGCAGCTCCCCGCGACAGGGGAAAGAGACC. It codes for CASSSPRQGKET. The whole CDR3 sequence reads CASSSPRQGKETQYF.

Concerning this clone: The read gets to within 3 residues of the CDR3 end, and the germline J gene fills in the rest. The chain uses TRBV11-3 and TRBJ2-2; 7 positions match TRBD1. The trim removed 5 bases at V and 7 bases at J, leaving 10 bases unmatched. The CDR3 runs to 15 residues. Germline lookup yields CDR1 SGHNT and CDR2 YENEEA. The CDR3 DNA, read in part, is TGTGCCAGCAGCCCGGCCGGGGACAGACGCGGGGAG. It is translated as CASSPAGDRRGE. The whole CDR3 is CASSPAGDRRGELFF.

The DNA read from the CDR3 is TGTGCCAGTAGTATAGATCGGGTAGGGGGTCGAGGAAAA. Amino acid sequence: CASSIDRVGGRGK. The whole CDR3 reads CASSIDRVGGRGKLFF. The V and J genes are TRBV19 and TRBJ1-4, with D tentatively TRBD1 (6 bases). The DNA ends 3 residues before the CDR3 does, and the rest of the CDR3 is filled in from the germline J gene. Germline CDR1 LNHDA, CDR2 SQIVND (reference sequence). The CDR3 sequence is 16 residues long. Deletions cut 0 bases from V and 10 bases from J, with 18 bases between.

Remarks on this clone: The read falls 3 residues short of the CDR3 end, and the missing part is taken from the germline J gene. The chain combines TRBV5-1 with TRBJ1-1; no clear D. This CDR3 region has 11 residues. Trimming shortened V by 7 bases and J by 5 bases, and 9 bases separated the two germline ends. Germline lookup yields CDR1 SGHRS and CDR2 YFSETQ. CDR3 DNA (partial): TGCGCCAGCGTCCGGGGAACTGAA. Protein product: CASVRGTE. The whole CDR3 region reads CASVRGTEAFF.

On this clone: The read terminates 3 residues ahead of where the CDR3 ends, so the germline J gene completes it. V usage is TRBV29-1 and J usage is TRBJ2-2; tentative D call: TRBD1 (5 bases). The CDR3 spans 13 residues. Per germline, CDR1 SQVTM and CDR2 ANQGSEA. The V end lost 3 bases, the J end lost 7 bases, and 12 bases lay between the germline ends. CDR3 sequence reads: CSVDGRTNGELFF. CDR3 DNA (partial): TGCAGCGTTGACGGACGGACAAACGGGGAG.

As concerns this clone: Read data end 3 residues before the CDR3 end; the end is taken from the germline J gene. The gene calls are TRBV5-1 and TRBJ1-1; TRBD1 matches 8 bases. This CDR3 spans 14 amino acids. Per germline, CDR1 SGHRS and CDR2 YFSETQ. With V trimmed by 2 bases and J by 3 bases, 3 bases remained unmatched. The CDR3 here is CASSLMGQDTEAFF. CDR3 DNA, as far as it was read: TGCGCCAGCAGCTTAATGGGACAGGACACTGAA.

Notes on this clone: The sequence runs out 3 residues before the end of the CDR3; the remainder is reconstructed from the germline J gene. The chain carries TRBV19 and TRBJ2-3; D is possibly TRBD2 (7 bases). This CDR3 is built from 16 residues. In germline, CDR1 is LNHDA, CDR2 SQIVND (reference sequence). The CDR3 protein is CASSQAGGPGNQPQYF. The part of the CDR3 DNA that was read is TGTGCCAGTAGTCAGGCCGGGGGGCCCGGCAATCAGCCG.